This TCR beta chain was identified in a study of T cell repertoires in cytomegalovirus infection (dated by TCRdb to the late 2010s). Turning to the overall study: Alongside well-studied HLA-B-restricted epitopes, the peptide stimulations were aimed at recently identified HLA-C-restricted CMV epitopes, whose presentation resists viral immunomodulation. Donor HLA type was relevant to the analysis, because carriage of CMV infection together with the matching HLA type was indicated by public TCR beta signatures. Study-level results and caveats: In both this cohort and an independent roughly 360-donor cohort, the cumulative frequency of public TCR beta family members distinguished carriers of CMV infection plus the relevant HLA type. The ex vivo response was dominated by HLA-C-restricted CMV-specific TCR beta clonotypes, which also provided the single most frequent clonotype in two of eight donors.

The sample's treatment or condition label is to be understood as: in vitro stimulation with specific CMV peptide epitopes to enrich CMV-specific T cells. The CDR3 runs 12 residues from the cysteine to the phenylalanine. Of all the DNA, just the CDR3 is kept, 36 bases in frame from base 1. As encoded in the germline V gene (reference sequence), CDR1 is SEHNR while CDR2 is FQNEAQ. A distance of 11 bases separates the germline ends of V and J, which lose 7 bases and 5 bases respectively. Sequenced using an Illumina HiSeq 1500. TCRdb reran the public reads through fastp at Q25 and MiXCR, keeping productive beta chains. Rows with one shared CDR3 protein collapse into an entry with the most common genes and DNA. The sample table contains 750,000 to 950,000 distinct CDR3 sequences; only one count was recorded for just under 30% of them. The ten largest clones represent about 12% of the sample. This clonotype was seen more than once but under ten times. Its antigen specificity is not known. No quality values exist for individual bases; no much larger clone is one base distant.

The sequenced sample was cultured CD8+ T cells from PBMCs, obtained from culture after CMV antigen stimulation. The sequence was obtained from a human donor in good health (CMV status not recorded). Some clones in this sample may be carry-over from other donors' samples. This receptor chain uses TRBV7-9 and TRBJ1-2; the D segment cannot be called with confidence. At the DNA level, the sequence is TGTGCCAGCACCCAGATGATATATGGCTACACCTTC. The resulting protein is CASTQMIYGYTF.